This T cell receptor (beta chain) was sequenced for a study of blood T cell repertoires in COVID-19. TCRdb keeps only in-frame clones here, not all; method: immunoSEQ multiplex PCR. This table has around 270,000 clones, 85% to 90% appearing once. The CDR3 contains 18 residues. The source is a middle-aged man with acute or convalescent COVID-19. The chain couples TRBV21-1 to TRBJ1-6; the table names TRBD1, a call not compared with the DNA. TRBV21-1 is deemed a pseudogene. The sample comprised peripheral blood. The CDR3 protein is CASSKGQGDSSYNSPLHF. The CDR3 nucleotides are TGTGCCAGCAGCAAAGGGCAGGGTGATAGCTCCTATAATTCACCCCTCCACTTT.